Listed below are T cell receptor beta chains from one sample, sequenced in a study of blood T cell repertoires in COVID-19. TCRdb keeps only in-frame clones here, not all; method: immunoSEQ multiplex PCR. The sample includes tens of thousands of clones, approximately 80% of them seen just once. The sequencing sample was made of peripheral blood. The receptor set was obtained from a man between 60 and 75 years old with acute or convalescent COVID-19. The CDR3 runs from the conserved cysteine through the conserved F or W. Each record gives: V gene, J gene, clone size, D gene, CDR3 protein, CDR3 DNA. D genes are given only for firm matches. Where a row states a size, it is once, few, many or the class of an expanded clone; other rows omit it.

V: TRBV20-1; J: TRBJ2-5; size: -; D: -; CDR3: CSARGARAQYF; DNA: TGCAGTGCCAGAGGAGCGAGGGCCCAGTACTTC
V: TRBV27; J: TRBJ2-5; size: few; D: TRBD2; CDR3: CASSLFSGGAGTQYF; DNA: TGTGCCAGCAGTTTATTCAGCGGGGGGGCTGGGACCCAGTACTTC
V: TRBV7-8; J: TRBJ1-4; size: -; D: -; CDR3: CATNPYTGSNEKLFF; DNA: TGTGCCACCAACCCCTATACGGGTTCCAATGAAAAACTGTTTTTT
V: TRBV2; J: TRBJ2-7; size: few; D: TRBD2; CDR3: CASISLAGYEQYF; DNA: TGTGCCAGCATAAGCCTAGCGGGGTACGAGCAGTACTTC
V: TRBV11-3; J: TRBJ2-1; size: -; D: -; CDR3: CASSLSGLALYNEQFF; DNA: TGTGCCAGCAGCTTAAGCGGGCTAGCGTTATACAATGAGCAGTTCTTC
V: TRBV9; J: TRBJ1-5; size: -; D: TRBD1; CDR3: CASSPGGLQGGDQPQHF; DNA: TGTGCCAGCAGCCCAGGGGGTTTACAGGGGGGCGATCAGCCCCAGCATTTT
V: TRBV5-6; J: TRBJ2-2; size: -; D: -; CDR3: CASSLETGTGELFF; DNA: TGTGCCAGCAGCTTGGAGACAGGCACCGGGGAGCTGTTTTTT
V: TRBV19; J: TRBJ1-4; size: -; D: -; CDR3: CASRPTAANEKLFF; DNA: TGTGCCAGTAGGCCGACAGCTGCTAATGAAAAACTGTTTTTT
V: TRBV5-8; J: TRBJ2-1; size: -; D: -; CDR3: CASSSRDTYNEQFF; DNA: TGTGCCAGCAGCTCCCGGGACACCTACAATGAGCAGTTCTTC
V: TRBV11-2; J: TRBJ2-7; size: -; D: TRBD1; CDR3: CASSLGTGGPYEQYF; DNA: TGTGCCAGCAGCTTAGGGACAGGGGGACCCTACGAGCAGTACTTC
V: TRBV19; J: TRBJ1-2; size: few; D: TRBD1; CDR3: CAIASGTGGDEGYTF; DNA: TGTGCCATCGCTTCCGGGACAGGGGGAGACGAGGGCTACACCTTC
V: TRBV6-2/TRBV6-3; J: TRBJ2-5; size: -; D: TRBD2; CDR3: CASSGARGIQETQYF; DNA: TGTGCCAGCAGTGGGGCGCGGGGGATCCAAGAGACCCAGTACTTC
V: TRBV7-3; J: TRBJ1-3; size: -; D: -; CDR3: CASSPGPSGNTIYF; DNA: TGTGCCAGCAGCCCAGGCCCCTCTGGAAACACCATATATTTT
V: TRBV3-1/TRBV3-2; J: TRBJ1-2; size: -; D: TRBD1; CDR3: CASSQAGTDYGYTF; DNA: TGTGCCAGCAGCCAAGCCGGGACAGACTATGGCTACACCTTC
V: TRBV11-2; J: TRBJ2-2; size: -; D: -; CDR3: CASSRSGGPTGELFF; DNA: TGTGCCAGCAGCCGCTCAGGTGGGCCCACCGGGGAGCTGTTTTTT
V: TRBV20-1; J: TRBJ1-1; size: -; D: -; CDR3: CSASALGGGLNTEAFF; DNA: TGCAGTGCTAGTGCCCTAGGGGGAGGGTTAAACACTGAAGCTTTCTTT
V: TRBV11-1; J: TRBJ2-1; size: -; D: TRBD2; CDR3: CASSLFSGGGEQFF; DNA: TGTGCCAGCAGCTTATTTTCCGGGGGGGGTGAGCAGTTCTTC
V: TRBV5-1; J: TRBJ2-7; size: -; D: -; CDR3: CASSLGRIDEQYF; DNA: TGCGCCAGCAGCTTGGGCAGGATAGACGAGCAGTACTTC
V: TRBV5-1; J: TRBJ2-3; size: -; D: TRBD2; CDR3: CASSWPPGLPDRSITPNTQYF; DNA: TGCGCCAGCAGTTGGCCTCCGGGACTACCCGACAGATCGATAACCCCGAATACGCAGTATTTT
V: TRBV5-5; J: TRBJ1-3; size: -; D: -; CDR3: CASSLAVISGNTIYF; DNA: TGTGCCAGCAGCTTGGCAGTGATCTCTGGAAACACCATATATTTT
V: TRBV9; J: TRBJ2-1; size: -; D: TRBD2; CDR3: CASSPSTSGVSYNEQFF; DNA: TGTGCCAGCAGCCCATCGACTAGCGGGGTTTCTTACAATGAGCAGTTCTTC
V: TRBV28; J: TRBJ1-1; size: -; D: TRBD1; CDR3: CASSQRGRRDTEAFF; DNA: TGTGCCAGCAGTCAGAGGGGGCGGCGGGACACTGAAGCTTTCTTT
V: TRBV7-2; J: TRBJ2-7; size: -; D: TRBD2; CDR3: CASSPPAGGASYEQYF; DNA: TGTGCCAGCAGCCCCCCAGCGGGGGGGGCAAGCTACGAGCAGTACTTC
V: TRBV6-1; J: TRBJ2-3; size: -; D: TRBD2; CDR3: CASSELTSHSDTQYF; DNA: TGTGCCAGCAGTGAGTTGACTAGCCATTCAGATACGCAGTATTTT
V: TRBV7-3; J: TRBJ2-2; size: -; D: TRBD1; CDR3: CASSLKPQGKSGELFF; DNA: TGTGCCAGCAGCTTAAAACCACAGGGGAAGTCCGGGGAGCTGTTTTTT
V: TRBV6-4; J: TRBJ2-1; size: few; D: TRBD2; CDR3: CASSDSAGGGHEQFF; DNA: TGTGCCAGCAGTGACTCTGCGGGGGGAGGTCATGAGCAGTTCTTC
V: TRBV14; J: TRBJ2-5; size: -; D: TRBD1; CDR3: CASSPDRVHLQETQYF; DNA: TGTGCCAGCAGCCCAGACAGGGTTCACCTGCAAGAGACCCAGTACTTC
V: TRBV19; J: TRBJ2-6; size: -; D: -; CDR3: CASRPHRSGANVLTF; DNA: TGTGCCAGTAGGCCTCACAGGTCTGGGGCCAACGTCCTGACTTTC
V: TRBV5-1; J: TRBJ2-1; size: -; D: -; CDR3: CASSLADGWAGEQFF; DNA: TGCGCCAGCAGCTTGGCAGATGGGTGGGCGGGGGAGCAGTTCTTC
V: TRBV11-2; J: TRBJ1-1; size: -; D: TRBD1; CDR3: CASSPGQGVRSTEAFF; DNA: TGTGCCAGCAGCCCGGGACAGGGGGTTCGGAGCACTGAAGCTTTCTTT
V: TRBV7-9; J: TRBJ2-3; size: -; D: TRBD2; CDR3: CASSKNSGSTDTQYF; DNA: TGTGCCAGCAGCAAGAATAGCGGGAGCACAGATACGCAGTATTTT
V: TRBV29-1; J: TRBJ2-3; size: -; D: -; CDR3: CSILRDTTDTQYF; DNA: TGCAGCATACTCCGGGACACCACAGATACGCAGTATTTT
V: TRBV5-1; J: TRBJ2-5; size: -; D: -; CDR3: CASSISGETQYF; DNA: TGCGCCAGCAGCATTTCCGGAGAGACCCAGTACTTC
V: TRBV5-1; J: TRBJ1-2; size: -; D: TRBD1; CDR3: CASSLFLGGSYGYTF; DNA: TGCGCCAGCAGCTTGTTCTTAGGGGGCAGCTATGGCTACACCTTC
V: TRBV6-6; J: TRBJ1-3; size: -; D: -; CDR3: CASSYSEGNTIYF; DNA: TGTGCCAGCAGTTACTCGGAGGGGAACACCATATATTTT
V: TRBV6-5; J: TRBJ2-3; size: -; D: -; CDR3: CASTRSQTSTDTQYF; DNA: TGTGCCAGCACACGGAGCCAAACTAGCACAGATACGCAGTATTTT
V: TRBV6-6; J: TRBJ1-2; size: -; D: TRBD1; CDR3: CASSQTGAASNYGYTF; DNA: TGTGCCAGCAGCCAGACAGGGGCCGCTTCTAACTATGGCTACACCTTC
V: TRBV27; J: TRBJ2-1; size: -; D: TRBD2; CDR3: CASSYYSGGRNEQFF; DNA: TGTGCCAGCAGTTACTATAGCGGGGGGCGCAATGAGCAGTTCTTC
V: TRBV27; J: TRBJ1-4; size: once; D: TRBD1; CDR3: CASVGQGAGEKLFF; DNA: TGTGCCAGCGTCGGACAGGGGGCTGGTGAAAAACTGTTTTTT
V: TRBV6-5; J: TRBJ2-1; size: -; D: -; CDR3: CASSTYAGTGQFF; DNA: TGTGCCAGCAGCACCTACGCCGGAACGGGGCAGTTCTTC
V: TRBV7-8; J: TRBJ1-1; size: -; D: -; CDR3: CASSLLPGQGYTEAFF; DNA: TGTGCCAGCAGCTTACTTCCGGGACAAGGATACACTGAAGCTTTCTTT
V: TRBV5-4; J: TRBJ2-1; size: -; D: TRBD2; CDR3: CASSTSLSYNEQFF; DNA: TGTGCCAGCTCGACTAGCCTCTCCTACAATGAGCAGTTCTTC
V: TRBV2; J: TRBJ2-4; size: -; D: TRBD2; CDR3: CASSEERGTKNIQYF; DNA: TGTGCCAGCAGTGAAGAGCGGGGTACAAAAAACATTCAGTACTTC
V: TRBV6-5; J: TRBJ2-4; size: -; D: TRBD1; CDR3: CATAGTVQRNIQYF; DNA: TGTGCCACAGCTGGGACAGTCCAGAGAAACATTCAGTACTTC
V: TRBV6-5; J: TRBJ2-1; size: few; D: TRBD2; CDR3: CASTSGTSGGGEQFF; DNA: TGTGCCAGCACCTCCGGGACTAGCGGGGGAGGTGAGCAGTTCTTC
V: TRBV19; J: TRBJ2-5; size: -; D: TRBD2; CDR3: CASSSGLVGNLETQYF; DNA: TGTGCCAGTAGTAGCGGACTAGTAGGGAACTTGGAGACCCAGTACTTC
V: TRBV3-1/TRBV3-2; J: TRBJ1-2; size: -; D: -; CDR3: CASSQETIGGGYTF; DNA: TGTGCCAGCAGCCAAGAAACCATAGGGGGTGGCTACACCTTC
V: TRBV5-4; J: TRBJ1-2; size: -; D: TRBD1; CDR3: CASSFQSNRGIGYTF; DNA: TGTGCCAGCAGCTTCCAATCAAACAGGGGGATTGGCTACACCTTC